The rows below give T cell receptor beta chains drawn from one sample of a study of regulatory T cells in long-lasting Graves disease. TCRdb fed the multiplex PCR reads into MiXCR, producing one record per CDR3 protein. This table has roughly 450,000 distinct CDR3 sequences, under 25% appearing once. Sequenced here: peripheral blood mononuclear cells (PBMCs), sampled when the disease was refractory, from a patient treated with antithyroid drugs. Receptors were obtained from a female donor with Graves disease. The CDR3 runs from the conserved cysteine through the conserved F or W. The D gene is left open where the match is weak. Clone size appears in some rows only: once, few, many, or a class for an expanded clone.

clone size: few
D gene: NA
V gene: TRBV6-1
J gene: TRBJ2-6
CDR3 protein: CASSDYQSPSGANVLTF
CDR3 DNA: TGTGCCAGCAGTGACTACCAGTCACCCTCCGGGGCCAACGTCCTGACTTTC

clone size: NA
D gene: NA
V gene: TRBV5-1
J gene: TRBJ1-1
CDR3 protein: CASSSKQNTEAFF
CDR3 DNA: TGCGCCAGCAGCTCGAAGCAGAACACTGAAGCTTTCTTT

clone size: NA
D gene: NA
V gene: TRBV7-8
J gene: TRBJ1-2
CDR3 protein: CASSGRNRVFYGYTF
CDR3 DNA: TGTGCCAGCAGCGGCCGCAACAGGGTCTTCTATGGCTACACCTTC

clone size: NA
D gene: TRBD1
V gene: TRBV20-1
J gene: TRBJ2-7
CDR3 protein: CSAKRGQVIHEQYF
CDR3 DNA: TGCAGTGCAAAGAGAGGACAGGTCATCCACGAGCAGTACTTC

clone size: few
D gene: NA
V gene: TRBV5-6
J gene: TRBJ1-1
CDR3 protein: CASSFTIHTEAFF
CDR3 DNA: TGTGCCAGCAGCTTCACGATCCACACTGAAGCTTTCTTT

clone size: NA
D gene: NA
V gene: TRBV7-9
J gene: TRBJ2-7
CDR3 protein: CASSADAPYEQYF
CDR3 DNA: TGTGCCAGCAGCGCGGACGCCCCCTACGAGCAGTACTTC

clone size: many
D gene: NA
V gene: TRBV24-1
J gene: TRBJ2-5
CDR3 protein: CATKGGGETQYF
CDR3 DNA: TGTGCCACTAAGGGGGGCGGGGAGACCCAGTACTTC

clone size: few
D gene: TRBD1
V gene: TRBV6-5
J gene: TRBJ1-1
CDR3 protein: CASSYGQAVEAFF
CDR3 DNA: TGTGCCAGCAGTTACGGACAGGCGGTTGAAGCTTTCTTT

clone size: many
D gene: NA
V gene: TRBV7-2
J gene: TRBJ1-1
CDR3 protein: CASSLGRTNEAFF
CDR3 DNA: TGTGCCAGCAGCTTAGGACGGACGAATGAAGCTTTCTTT

clone size: NA
D gene: TRBD2
V gene: TRBV13
J gene: TRBJ2-3
CDR3 protein: CASSLRDYPSTDTQYF
CDR3 DNA: TGTGCCAGCAGCCTCAGGGACTATCCTAGCACAGATACGCAGTATTTT

clone size: NA
D gene: NA
V gene: TRBV28
J gene: TRBJ1-2
CDR3 protein: CAIYRRSINYGYTF
CDR3 DNA: TGTGCCATCTATAGACGGAGCATTAACTATGGCTACACCTTC

clone size: NA
D gene: NA
V gene: TRBV3-1
J gene: TRBJ2-5
CDR3 protein: CASSHPGETQYF
CDR3 DNA: TGTGCCAGCAGCCATCCAGGAGAGACCCAGTACTTC

clone size: NA
D gene: NA
V gene: TRBV5-8
J gene: TRBJ1-2
CDR3 protein: CASSLGGPGSSYTF
CDR3 DNA: TGTGCCAGCAGCTTGGGGGGGCCGGGGTCGAGCTACACCTTC

clone size: NA
D gene: TRBD2
V gene: TRBV28
J gene: TRBJ2-1
CDR3 protein: CASSLFSSGYNEQFF
CDR3 DNA: TGTGCCAGCAGTTTATTTTCTAGCGGGTACAATGAGCAGTTCTTC

clone size: few
D gene: TRBD1
V gene: TRBV29-1
J gene: TRBJ1-2
CDR3 protein: CSVDQTGGYGYTF
CDR3 DNA: TGCAGCGTTGATCAAACAGGGGGCTATGGCTACACCTTC

clone size: NA
D gene: TRBD1
V gene: TRBV5-5
J gene: TRBJ2-7
CDR3 protein: CASSLEGDSYRYF
CDR3 DNA: TGTGCCAGCAGCTTGGAAGGGGACAGCTACCGGTACTTC

clone size: many
D gene: NA
V gene: TRBV5-1
J gene: TRBJ1-1
CDR3 protein: CASSLAVRGTRRITEAFF
CDR3 DNA: TGCGCCAGCAGCTTGGCGGTTCGAGGAACTAGAAGGATCACTGAAGCTTTCTTT

clone size: many
D gene: NA
V gene: TRBV7-8
J gene: TRBJ2-2
CDR3 protein: CASSRFRLDTGELFF
CDR3 DNA: TGTGCCAGCAGCCGTTTTAGGCTGGACACCGGGGAGCTGTTTTTT

clone size: few
D gene: TRBD1
V gene: TRBV7-3
J gene: TRBJ2-7
CDR3 protein: CPSSLLGDRVYEQYF
CDR3 DNA: TGTCCCAGCAGCTTACTCGGGGACAGGGTTTACGAGCAGTACTTC

clone size: NA
D gene: TRBD1
V gene: TRBV6-5
J gene: TRBJ1-2
CDR3 protein: CASSFGQGTYGYTF
CDR3 DNA: TGTGCCAGCAGTTTCGGACAGGGAACCTATGGCTACACCTTC

clone size: many
D gene: TRBD1
V gene: TRBV5-1
J gene: TRBJ2-7
CDR3 protein: CASSRTGDHEQYF
CDR3 DNA: TGCGCCAGCAGCAGGACAGGGGATCACGAGCAGTACTTC

clone size: NA
D gene: TRBD2
V gene: TRBV5-1
J gene: TRBJ2-5
CDR3 protein: CASSPGLAGASRETQYF
CDR3 DNA: TGCGCCAGCAGCCCGGGACTAGCGGGAGCCTCCAGAGAGACCCAGTACTTC

clone size: few
D gene: NA
V gene: TRBV29-1
J gene: TRBJ1-1
CDR3 protein: CSVHAILFPNTEAFF
CDR3 DNA: TGCAGCGTTCACGCAATCCTCTTCCCGAACACTGAAGCTTTCTTT

clone size: many
D gene: TRBD2
V gene: TRBV28
J gene: TRBJ2-1
CDR3 protein: CASSLRASGSGYNEQFF
CDR3 DNA: TGTGCCAGCAGTTTAAGGGCTAGCGGGAGCGGTTACAATGAGCAGTTCTTC

clone size: few
D gene: TRBD2
V gene: TRBV12-5
J gene: TRBJ2-1
CDR3 protein: CASGMGLALSYNEQFF
CDR3 DNA: TGTGCTAGTGGTATGGGACTAGCGCTCTCCTACAATGAGCAGTTCTTC

clone size: NA
D gene: TRBD1
V gene: TRBV28
J gene: TRBJ2-7
CDR3 protein: CASSTGQGAGEQYF
CDR3 DNA: TGTGCCAGCAGTACCGGACAGGGGGCAGGCGAGCAGTACTTC

clone size: many
D gene: NA
V gene: TRBV18
J gene: TRBJ1-4
CDR3 protein: CASSPRLKGDEKLFF
CDR3 DNA: TGTGCCAGCTCACCCAGACTGAAGGGGGATGAAAAACTGTTTTTT

clone size: few
D gene: TRBD2
V gene: TRBV3-1
J gene: TRBJ2-7
CDR3 protein: CASSRFKREITQYEQYF
CDR3 DNA: TGTGCCAGCAGCCGTTTTAAGCGGGAGATAACCCAGTACGAGCAGTACTTC

clone size: many
D gene: NA
V gene: TRBV20-1
J gene: TRBJ1-5
CDR3 protein: CSALTDSNQPQHF
CDR3 DNA: TGCAGTGCTCTAACGGATAGCAATCAGCCCCAGCATTTT

clone size: NA
D gene: TRBD2
V gene: TRBV12-3/TRBV12-4
J gene: TRBJ2-3
CDR3 protein: CASSASGSVADTQYF
CDR3 DNA: TGTGCCAGCAGTGCTAGCGGGAGTGTCGCAGATACGCAGTATTTT

clone size: few
D gene: TRBD1
V gene: TRBV19
J gene: TRBJ1-2
CDR3 protein: CASSILSQGAHYGYTF
CDR3 DNA: TGTGCCAGTAGTATCCTCTCACAGGGGGCACACTATGGCTACACCTTC

clone size: once
D gene: NA
V gene: TRBV6-1
J gene: TRBJ1-5
CDR3 protein: CATSTRDSNQPQHF
CDR3 DNA: TGTGCCACCAGTACCCGGGACAGCAATCAGCCCCAGCATTTT

clone size: NA
D gene: TRBD2
V gene: TRBV11-2
J gene: TRBJ2-5
CDR3 protein: CASSFAGTSGSVTQYF
CDR3 DNA: TGTGCCAGCAGTTTTGCAGGGACTAGCGGGAGTGTGACCCAGTACTTC

clone size: NA
D gene: TRBD2
V gene: TRBV5-6
J gene: TRBJ2-1
CDR3 protein: CASSFAGLAGEGYNEQFF
CDR3 DNA: TGTGCCAGCAGCTTCGCTGGACTAGCGGGAGAGGGGTACAATGAGCAGTTCTTC

clone size: many
D gene: TRBD2
V gene: TRBV6-1
J gene: TRBJ2-7
CDR3 protein: CASSTVTSGSYEQYF
CDR3 DNA: TGTGCCAGCAGTACCGTGACTAGCGGGAGCTACGAGCAGTACTTC

clone size: many
D gene: NA
V gene: TRBV6-1
J gene: TRBJ2-7
CDR3 protein: CASSLEDYHEQYF
CDR3 DNA: TGTGCCAGCTCGTTGGAAGACTATCACGAGCAGTACTTC

clone size: NA
D gene: NA
V gene: TRBV19
J gene: TRBJ1-5
CDR3 protein: CASSIDWTHNQPQHF
CDR3 DNA: TGTGCCAGTAGTATAGATTGGACCCACAATCAGCCCCAGCATTTT

clone size: NA
D gene: NA
V gene: TRBV6-2/TRBV6-3
J gene: TRBJ1-5
CDR3 protein: CASSYIDGQPQHF
CDR3 DNA: TGTGCCAGCAGTTACATCGATGGGCAGCCCCAGCATTTT

clone size: many
D gene: NA
V gene: TRBV6-2/TRBV6-3
J gene: TRBJ2-7
CDR3 protein: CASSYEGGQIYEQYF
CDR3 DNA: TGTGCCAGCAGTTACGAAGGCGGCCAGATCTACGAGCAGTACTTC

clone size: many
D gene: NA
V gene: TRBV5-1
J gene: TRBJ2-2
CDR3 protein: CASSLAYTGELFF
CDR3 DNA: TGTGCCAGCAGTTTAGCCTACACCGGGGAGCTGTTTTTT

clone size: many
D gene: NA
V gene: TRBV27
J gene: TRBJ1-1
CDR3 protein: CASRTRAGATEAFF
CDR3 DNA: TGTGCCAGCAGGACCCGAGCCGGGGCCACTGAAGCTTTCTTT

clone size: many
D gene: TRBD2
V gene: TRBV5-4
J gene: TRBJ2-5
CDR3 protein: CASSLTSGRYQETQYF
CDR3 DNA: TGTGCCAGCAGCCTCACTAGCGGGCGTTACCAAGAGACCCAGTACTTC

clone size: NA
D gene: TRBD1
V gene: TRBV6-1
J gene: TRBJ1-6
CDR3 protein: CASSGQGAETHLDSPLHF
CDR3 DNA: TGTGCCAGCAGCGGACAGGGGGCGGAAACTCACCTTGATTCACCCCTCCACTTT

clone size: many
D gene: TRBD1
V gene: TRBV11-2
J gene: TRBJ2-7
CDR3 protein: CASSLVGQSYKQYF
CDR3 DNA: TGTGCCAGCAGCTTAGTGGGACAGTCCTACAAGCAGTACTTC

clone size: NA
D gene: NA
V gene: TRBV5-4
J gene: TRBJ1-1
CDR3 protein: CASSLPSYTEAFF
CDR3 DNA: TGTGCCAGCAGCCTACCTTCCTACACTGAAGCTTTCTTT

clone size: many
D gene: NA
V gene: TRBV12-3/TRBV12-4
J gene: TRBJ1-1
CDR3 protein: CASSPRRMGAFF
CDR3 DNA: TGTGCCAGCAGCCCTCGCCGCATGGGAGCTTTCTTT

clone size: NA
D gene: NA
V gene: TRBV19
J gene: TRBJ1-6
CDR3 protein: CASSISGIASPLHF
CDR3 DNA: TGTGCCAGTAGTATATCGGGGATTGCTTCACCCCTCCACTTT

clone size: many
D gene: TRBD1
V gene: TRBV30
J gene: TRBJ1-5
CDR3 protein: CAWRSQGTGQPQHF
CDR3 DNA: TGTGCCTGGAGGTCACAGGGGACGGGGCAGCCCCAGCATTTT

clone size: many
D gene: TRBD2
V gene: TRBV10-3
J gene: TRBJ2-7
CDR3 protein: CAISERTSGIYEQYF
CDR3 DNA: TGTGCCATCAGTGAAAGGACTAGCGGGATCTACGAGCAGTACTTC

clone size: NA
D gene: NA
V gene: TRBV9
J gene: TRBJ1-1
CDR3 protein: CASSGVGGTEAFF
CDR3 DNA: TGTGCCAGCAGCGGTGTGGGGGGCACTGAAGCTTTCTTT

clone size: few
D gene: NA
V gene: TRBV30
J gene: TRBJ2-7
CDR3 protein: CAWSPGLTYEQYF
CDR3 DNA: TGTGCCTGGAGTCCGGGCCTTACCTACGAGCAGTACTTC

clone size: NA
D gene: TRBD2
V gene: TRBV7-9
J gene: TRBJ2-7
CDR3 protein: CASSSQTTSGRRLRSYEQYF
CDR3 DNA: TGTGCCAGCAGCTCTCAAACGACTAGCGGGAGAAGGCTTAGGTCCTACGAGCAGTACTTC

clone size: few
D gene: NA
V gene: TRBV9
J gene: TRBJ1-3
CDR3 protein: CASASISGNTIYF
CDR3 DNA: TGTGCCAGCGCCTCCATCTCTGGAAACACCATATATTTT

clone size: many
D gene: NA
V gene: TRBV15
J gene: TRBJ2-7
CDR3 protein: CATSRYPGSYEQYF
CDR3 DNA: TGTGCCACCAGCAGATATCCGGGCTCCTACGAGCAGTACTTC